This TCR beta chain is from a study of blood T cell repertoires in COVID-19. The CDR3 is made up of 16 amino acids. Germline V gene lookup returns CDR1 SEHNR and CDR2 FQNEAQ (reference sequence). The assay was immunoSEQ multiplex PCR, and TCRdb's table has in-frame clones only and misses some. The table includes some 150,000 clones, around four fifths detected once. Source material: PBMCs or T cells enriched from blood (not recorded which). The rearrangement links TRBV7-9 to TRBJ2-1, with a tentative D call TRBD2 (5 bases). The clonotype was recovered from a woman in her fifties or sixties in a cohort exposed to, infected with or recovered from COVID-19 (not recorded which). The CDR3 DNA sequence: TGTGTCATTCCGGTCGGGATTTTACGGCTTCTCAATGAGCAGTTCTTC. This sequence encodes CVIPVGILRLLNEQFF.